A single sample gave rise to the 2 T cell receptor beta chains below, sequenced in a study of blood T cell repertoires in COVID-19. Sequenced by immunoSEQ multiplex PCR; TCRdb stores in-frame clones only, minus some. This table has around 130,000 clones, 75% to 90% appearing once. The specimen sequenced was PBMCs or T cells enriched from blood (not recorded which). The receptors derive from a woman aged 50 to 60 who had recovered from COVID-19.

V is TRBV5-1 and J is TRBJ2-1, with 7 bases fitting TRBD1. This CDR3 comprises 15 residues. Germline V CDR1 and CDR2: SGHRS, YFSETQ. With V trimmed by 7 bases and J by 4 bases, 11 bases remained unmatched. DNA of the CDR3: TGCGCCAGCGGCCAAGGGACAGCATATTACAATGAGCAGTTCTTC. Its translation: CASGQGTAYYNEQFF.

J is TRBJ2-3 and V is TRBV7-6, with 12 bases aligning to TRBD2. V was clipped by 6 bases and J by 3 bases; unmatched bases: 7. CDR1 and CDR2 (germline): SGHVS, FNYEAQ. CDR3 size: 16 residues. CDR3 loop: CASRSSGGAGTDTQYF. As DNA, the CDR3 is TGTGCCAGCAGATCTAGCGGGGGGGCGGGTACAGATACGCAGTATTTT.